The rows below give T cell receptor beta chains drawn from one sample of a study of blood T cell repertoires in COVID-19. Produced via immunoSEQ multiplex PCR; TCRdb's table is partial and in-frame only. The data show 130,000 to 150,000 clones, roughly four fifths seen once. Sequencing used peripheral blood. Source of these receptors: a woman older than 75 in a cohort sampled during active or convalescent COVID-19. Both conserved end residues are part of each CDR3. The D gene is left open where the match is weak. Size values are once, few and many counts, or a class for expanded clones, and some rows have none.

j_call d_call v_call clone_size cdr3_aa cdr3_nt
TRBJ2-1 - TRBV4-1 - CASSQGRARSYNEQFF TGCGCCAGCAGCCAAGGGCGGGCACGTTCCTACAATGAGCAGTTCTTC
TRBJ2-1 TRBD1 TRBV7-2 - CASSLGDRVWDEQFF TGTGCCAGCAGCTTAGGAGACAGGGTGTGGGATGAGCAGTTCTTC
TRBJ1-5 - TRBV19 once CASSIFYQPQHF TGTGCCAGTAGTATCTTTTATCAGCCCCAGCATTTT
TRBJ2-4 - TRBV4-3 once CASSQDRLGSAKNIQYF TGCGCCAGCAGCCAAGACCGCCTAGGTTCAGCCAAAAACATTCAGTACTTC
TRBJ2-3 - TRBV19 - CASSDTLSTDTQYF TGTGCCAGTAGCGACACACTGAGCACAGATACGCAGTATTTT
TRBJ2-1 TRBD1 TRBV2 once CASRGDRGEQFF TGTGCCAGCAGAGGGGACAGGGGCGAGCAGTTCTTC
TRBJ1-2 TRBD1 TRBV6-1 - CASSELGQGNYGYTF TGTGCCAGCAGTGAACTCGGACAGGGGAACTATGGCTACACCTTC
TRBJ1-6 - TRBV4-1 few CASSQDRSYSPLHF TGCGCCAGCAGCCAAGATAGGAGTTATTCACCCCTCCACTTT
TRBJ1-1 TRBD1 TRBV10-2 - CASRGQLLLNTEAFF TGCGCCAGCCGGGGACAGTTACTTTTGAACACTGAAGCTTTCTTT
TRBJ2-1 - TRBV2 once CASSEFGGSYNEQFF TGTGCCAGCAGTGAATTCGGGGGATCCTACAATGAGCAGTTCTTC
TRBJ1-6 - TRBV18 - CASSPRQGQDSPLHF TGTGCCAGCTCACCAAGGCAGGGGCAGGATTCACCCCTCCACTTT
TRBJ2-3 - TRBV30 - CAWSANQGPRYTDTQYF TGTGCCTGGAGTGCCAACCAGGGCCCCCGGTACACAGATACGCAGTATTTT